The source of this T cell receptor (beta chain) is a study of shared clonotypes between healthy human individuals. Sequencing used immunoSEQ multiplex PCR; TCRdb keeps in-frame clones, though not all of them. Among around 1.9 million clones listed, approximately 92% were seen once. CD45RO-negative, CCR7-selected cells formed the naive CD8 fraction, which excluded terminally differentiated effector memory CD45RA+ cells. This clone was counted once. The CDR3 totals 16 residues. Germline-derived CDR1 and CDR2 are MGHRA and YSYEKL. J was trimmed by 0 bases and V by 4 bases; bases with no gene match: 7. This TCR was recovered from a young man in good health. Some clones in this sample may be carry-over from other donors' samples. The V gene is TRBV4-1, the J gene TRBJ1-1, with TRBD1 matching over 8 bases. The sequenced sample consisted of naive CD8+ T cells from PBMCs. CDR3 sequence (DNA): TGCGCCAGCAGCCCCCCTCCGGGACAGGTGAACACTGAAGCTTTCTTT. It is translated as CASSPPPGQVNTEAFF.